The 23 T cell receptor beta chains below all came from one sample that was sequenced in a study of shared T cell receptors in the human thymus. TCRdb keeps only in-frame clones here, not all; method: immunoSEQ multiplex PCR. The sample lists fewer than 700,000 clones, over 75% occurring once. The sample was also linked to a second study, of human thymus T cells.

The sample comprised thymocytes. The source of these receptors is a boy younger than two with a congenital heart defect.

J is TRBJ1-2 and V is TRBV27; TRBD1 agrees at 7 bases. This CDR3 region has 16 residues. Germline V CDR1 and CDR2: MNHEY, SMNVEV (reference sequence). With 6 bases clipped from V and 6 bases from J, the junction kept 16 bases outside the gene matches. The CDR3, as DNA: TGTGCCAGCAGCCCTAAACAGGGGCCCCATTGGAATGGCTACACCTTC. This sequence encodes CASSPKQGPHWNGYTF.

The V and J genes are TRBV15 and TRBJ2-5; 7 bases line up with TRBD2. CDR1 LNHNV and CDR2 YYDKDF come from the germline V gene (reference sequence). CDR3 size: 17 residues. Unmatched junction bases numbered 11, after V lost 3 bases and J lost 1 base. CDR3 sequence: CATSSPRRAGFQETQYF. CDR3 coding DNA: TGTGCCACCAGCAGCCCACGGCGAGCGGGATTCCAAGAGACCCAGTACTTC.

In nucleotides, the CDR3 is TGTGCCAGCAGCTTAGGCGGACTAGCGGCGAACACCGGGGAGCTGTTTTTT. It codes for CASSLGGLAANTGELFF. V usage is TRBV7-2 and J usage is TRBJ2-2, with 10 nucleotides matching TRBD2. Germline V gives CDR1 SGHTA, CDR2 FQGNSA. The ends lost 1 base at V and 0 bases at J; junction bases unmatched: 2. The CDR3 consists of 17 residues.

The chain combines TRBV12-5 with TRBJ2-1, with 7 bases identical to TRBD2. Germline CDR1 reads LGHNT; CDR2 reads FRNRAP. V gave up 7 bases and J gave up 8 bases; unmatched junction bases: 8. This CDR3 has 13 residues. CDR3 amino acids: CASVAGAGDEQFF. The CDR3 DNA reads TGTGCTAGTGTGGCGGGAGCGGGCGATGAGCAGTTCTTC.

Only a few counts were recorded for this clone. The chain recombines TRBV4-3 with TRBJ1-4; TRBD1 might be the D (5 bases). Germline CDR1 and CDR2: LGHNA and YSLEER. This CDR3 has 18 amino acids. V was cut by 0 bases and J by 0 bases, with 14 bases left in between. The CDR3 region has the DNA TGCGCCAGCAGCCAAGAGGCAGGGTACCCTGCAACTAATGAAAAACTGTTTTTT. Amino acid sequence: CASSQEAGYPATNEKLFF.

The V call is TRBV2, the J call TRBJ1-1; 11 bases line up with TRBD1. CDR3 length: 17 amino acids. V was pared by 5 bases and J by 2 bases, with 10 bases of the junction left unmatched. Germline V lookup: CDR1 SNHLY, CDR2 FYNNEI. CDR3 region: CASSKTRDRGTNTEAFF. The CDR3 nucleotides read TGTGCCAGCAGTAAAACTCGGGACAGGGGGACAAACACTGAAGCTTTCTTT.

The chain has TRBV5-1 and TRBJ2-3; 9 bases are a match to TRBD2. Germline CDR1 SGHRS, CDR2 YFSETQ. After removal of 0 bases from V and 0 bases from J, the junction contained 8 bases not matched to a gene. The CDR3 has 18 residues. CDR3 in DNA: TGCGCCAGCAGCTTGGTCGGGGGACTAGCAGCTAGCACAGATACGCAGTATTTT. Protein product: CASSLVGGLAASTDTQYF.

This clone came up a few times. The chain couples TRBV5-6 to TRBJ1-4; D perhaps matches TRBD1 (6 bases). CDR1 and CDR2 from the germline V gene are SGHDT and YYEEEE. This CDR3 region has 13 residues. The V gene lost 4 bases and the J gene lost 7 bases, with 11 bases spanning the gap. In DNA, the CDR3 is TGTGCCAGCAGCGCAGGGGCAGGTGAAAAACTGTTTTTT. Its translation is CASSAGAGEKLFF.

The chain uses TRBV19 and TRBJ1-1, with 7 bases matching TRBD1. This CDR3 is built from 16 residues. V was clipped by 5 bases and J by 6 bases; unmatched bases: 15. Germline V gene lookup returns CDR1 LNHDA and CDR2 SQIVND (reference sequence). CDR3 region: CASSLLGQNDFPEAFF. CDR3 bases: TGTGCCAGTAGTTTATTGGGACAGAACGATTTCCCTGAAGCTTTCTTT.

The chain is built from TRBV4-1 and TRBJ2-7, with D tentatively TRBD1 (5 bases). In germline, CDR1 is MGHRA, CDR2 YSYEKL. V lost 1 base, J lost 0 bases, and 16 bases lay in between. The CDR3 is 17 residues long. The CDR3 DNA reads TGCGCCAGCAGCCAAGGTTGGGGCGACCCAAGCTCCTACGAGCAGTACTTC. Its protein is CASSQGWGDPSSYEQYF.

The genes are TRBV27 and TRBJ2-3, with TRBD1 matching over 7 bases. The length of the CDR3 is 14 residues. Trimming removed 5 bases from V and 1 base from J; junction bases left unmatched: 3. Germline values: CDR1 MNHEY, CDR2 SMNVEV (reference sequence). CDR3 in DNA: TGTGCCAGCAGTCCCCAGGGGGGCACAGATACGCAGTATTTT. Protein product: CASSPQGGTDTQYF.

The CDR3 nucleotides are TGTGCCAGCAGCCTAAGGTATGGTCGGGAGGAGCAGTTCTTC. It specifies CASSLRYGREEQFF. The rearrangement links TRBV7-3 to TRBJ2-1; TRBD2 might be the D (6 bases). The V end lost 5 bases, the J end lost 10 bases, and 18 bases lay between the germline ends. The CDR3 spans 14 residues. Germline CDR1 reads SGHTA; CDR2 reads FQGTGA. Full variable domain (outside the CDR3, taken from reference TRBV7-3 and TRBJ2-1): GAGVSQTPSNKVTEKGKYVELRCDPISGHTALYWYRQSLGQGPEFLIYFQGTGAADDSGLPNDRFFAVRPEGSVSTLKIQRTERGDSAVYLCASSLRYGREEQFFGPGTRLTVL.

The rearrangement uses TRBV4-3 and TRBJ1-2, with 12 bases lining up with TRBD1. This CDR3 has 18 amino acids. The J segment lost 4 bases and the V segment lost 1 base, leaving 10 bases of the junction unmatched. The germline V gene encodes CDR1 LGHNA and CDR2 YSLEER. CDR3 coding DNA: TGCGCCAGCAGCCAAGCACTGTCCGGGACAGGGGGCAGCTATGGCTACACCTTC. Amino acid sequence: CASSQALSGTGGSYGYTF.

This clone came up a few times. This rearrangement joins TRBV19 to TRBJ2-7; D may be TRBD1 (5 bases). This CDR3 region has 14 residues. Germline loops: CDR1 LNHDA, CDR2 SQIVND (reference sequence). Trimming took off 6 bases at V and 2 bases at J, with 14 bases between the two ends. DNA of the CDR3: TGTGCCAGTAGGGGCAGGGCGGATACCTACGAGCAGTACTTC. Translated: CASRGRADTYEQYF.

This rearrangement joins TRBV15 to TRBJ2-7, with TRBD1 matching over 8 bases. V was clipped by 4 bases and J by 3 bases; unmatched bases: 5. Germline loops: CDR1 LNHNV, CDR2 YYDKDF (reference sequence). CDR3 length: 14 residues. CDR3 coding DNA: TGTGCCACCAGCATCGACAGGGGATACTACGAGCAGTACTTC. Residues: CATSIDRGYYEQYF. Full variable domain (outside the CDR3, taken from reference TRBV15 and TRBJ2-7): DAMVIQNPRYQVTQFGKPVTLSCSQTLNHNVMYWYQQKSSQAPKLLFHYYDKDFNNEADTPDNFQSRRPNTSFCFLDIRSPGLGDTAMYLCATSIDRGYYEQYFGPGTRLTVT.

DNA for the CDR3: TGTGCCAGCAGCCGGGCTGGACAGGGGAGGATCACTGAAGCTTTCTTT. Its protein product is CASSRAGQGRITEAFF. This rearrangement joins TRBV27 to TRBJ1-1; the match to TRBD1 covers 9 bases. The CDR3 runs to 16 residues. With 6 bases clipped from V and 4 bases from J, the junction kept 12 bases outside the gene matches. Germline-derived CDR1 and CDR2 are MNHEY and SMNVEV (reference sequence).

A single count supports this clone. This sequence joins TRBV4-1 and TRBJ2-1; the match to TRBD2 covers 7 bases. The CDR3 is 17 residues long. Germline V CDR1 and CDR2: MGHRA, YSYEKL. V shed 0 bases and J 10 bases; nucleotides not matched to a gene: 15. The CDR3 nucleotides are TGCGCCAGCAGCCAAGATCGCCGGGGAGGGAAGGTAGGGGAGCAGTTCTTC. This encodes CASSQDRRGGKVGEQFF.

Turning to this clone: Other DNA sequences in the same sample also yield this CDR3. The chain carries TRBV29-1 and TRBJ2-3, with D possibly TRBD2 on 5 matching bases. Germline CDR1 reads SQVTM; CDR2 reads ANQGSEA. This CDR3 is built from 16 residues. Deletions cut 6 bases from V and 4 bases from J, with 23 bases between. Here the CDR3 reads CSVERCGRPGADTQYF. In DNA form, the CDR3 reads TGCAGCGTCGAACGGTGCGGGCGGCCCGGTGCAGATACGCAGTATTTT.

This chain joins TRBV29-1 and TRBJ2-3; 10 bases line up with TRBD1. V was pared by 4 bases and J by 1 base, with 8 bases of the junction left unmatched. The CDR3 sequence is 16 residues long. Per the germline V gene, CDR1 is SQVTM and CDR2 is ANQGSEA. The DNA for the CDR3 is TGCAGCGTTGGACAGGGGGCGTCTAAGGGCACAGATACGCAGTATTTT. Translation gives CSVGQGASKGTDTQYF.

The V call is TRBV25-1, the J call TRBJ1-4, with 7 bases fitting TRBD1. V lost 4 bases and J lost 7; bases outside the gene matches: 9. This CDR3 has 15 residues. Germline CDR1 MGHDK, CDR2 SYGVNS. CDR3 DNA: TGTGCCAGCAGTGGACCCGGGACAGCGGGTGAAAAACTGTTTTTT. Translated, it gives CASSGPGTAGEKLFF. The variable domain in full, completed from reference TRBV25-1 and TRBJ1-4, reads EADIYQTPRYLVIGTGKKITLECSQTMGHDKMYWYQQDPGMELHLIHYSYGVNSTEKGDLSSESTVSRIRTEHFPLTLESARPSHTSQYLCASSGPGTAGEKLFFGSGTQLSVL.

The genes are TRBV27 and TRBJ2-1, with TRBD2 matching 7 bases. V lost 8 bases and J lost 6; bases outside the gene matches: 7. The CDR3 is 13 residues long. CDR1 is MNHEY and CDR2 is SMNVEV in the germline V gene (reference sequence). The CDR3: CASGSSGTNEQFF. Written as DNA, the CDR3 is TGTGCCAGCGGCTCTAGCGGAACCAATGAGCAGTTCTTC.

The chain uses TRBV4-3 and TRBJ2-7; TRBD2 is a possible D gene (5 bases). Trimming took 0 bases from V and 0 from J, leaving 21 bases between them. The length of the CDR3 is 19 residues. Germline CDR1 reads LGHNA; CDR2 reads YSLEER. The CDR3, as DNA: TGCGCCAGCAGCCAAGATTTGAGGGATTCATTCCCAAGCTCCTACGAGCAGTACTTC. It is translated as CASSQDLRDSFPSSYEQYF.

V usage is TRBV25-1 and J usage is TRBJ2-1; D uncertain. Trimming removed 8 bases at V and 8 bases at J, with 13 bases between. This CDR3 is 12 amino acids long. From germline, CDR1 is MGHDK and CDR2 SYGVNS. The DNA of the CDR3 is TGTGCCAGCGTGGGCTTAAAAGATGAGCAGTTCTTC. It codes for CASVGLKDEQFF.